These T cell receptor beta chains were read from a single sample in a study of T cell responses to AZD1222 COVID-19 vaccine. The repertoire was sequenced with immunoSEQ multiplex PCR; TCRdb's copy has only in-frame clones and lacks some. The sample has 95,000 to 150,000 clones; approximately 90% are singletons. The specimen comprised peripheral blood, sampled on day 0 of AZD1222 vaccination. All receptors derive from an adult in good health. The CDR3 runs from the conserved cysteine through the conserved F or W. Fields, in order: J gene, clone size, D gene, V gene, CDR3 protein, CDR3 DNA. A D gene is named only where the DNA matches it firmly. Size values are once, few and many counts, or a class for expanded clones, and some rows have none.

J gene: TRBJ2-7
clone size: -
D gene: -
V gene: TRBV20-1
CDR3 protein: CSNQGRYEQYF
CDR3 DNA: TGCAGCAACCAGGGGAGGTACGAGCAGTACTTC

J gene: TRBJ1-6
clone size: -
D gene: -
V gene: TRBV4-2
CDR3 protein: CASSSLGAGAYNSPLHF
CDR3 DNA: TGTGCCAGCAGCTCCCTTGGGGCAGGGGCCTATAATTCACCCCTCCACTTT

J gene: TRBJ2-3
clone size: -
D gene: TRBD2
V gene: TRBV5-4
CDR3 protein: CASSLVSGRADTQYF
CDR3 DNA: TGTGCCAGCAGCTTGGTTAGCGGGAGGGCAGATACGCAGTATTTT

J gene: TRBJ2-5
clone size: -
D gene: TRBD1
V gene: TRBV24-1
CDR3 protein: CATSDHGTGGETQYF
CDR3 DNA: TGTGCCACCAGTGACCACGGGACAGGGGGAGAGACCCAGTACTTC

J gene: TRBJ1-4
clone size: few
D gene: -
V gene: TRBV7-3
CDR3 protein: CASSPPRTRGRYEKLFF
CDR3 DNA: TGTGCCAGCAGCCCGCCTAGGACCAGGGGAAGATACGAAAAACTGTTTTTT

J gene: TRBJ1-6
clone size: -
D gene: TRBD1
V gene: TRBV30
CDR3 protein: CAWSLGTGNSPLHF
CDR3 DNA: TGTGCCTGGAGTTTGGGGACAGGGAATTCACCCCTCCACTTT

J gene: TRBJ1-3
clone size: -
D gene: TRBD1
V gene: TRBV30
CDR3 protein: CAWRPPRQGLWNTIYF
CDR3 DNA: TGTGCCTGGAGGCCCCCCCGACAGGGGTTGTGGAACACCATATATTTT

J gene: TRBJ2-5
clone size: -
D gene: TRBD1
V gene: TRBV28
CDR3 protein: CASSLAIWDPRGETQYF
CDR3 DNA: TGTGCCAGCAGTTTGGCAATTTGGGACCCCAGGGGGGAGACCCAGTACTTC

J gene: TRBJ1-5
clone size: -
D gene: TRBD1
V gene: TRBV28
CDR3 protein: CASSFRDRGIPSNQPQHF
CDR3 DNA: TGTGCCAGCAGTTTCCGGGACAGGGGGATACCCAGCAATCAGCCCCAGCATTTT

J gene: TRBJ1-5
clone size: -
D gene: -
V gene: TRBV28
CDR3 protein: CASSLPQGLGNQPQHF
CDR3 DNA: TGTGCCAGCAGTTTGCCCCAGGGTCTTGGCAATCAGCCCCAGCATTTT

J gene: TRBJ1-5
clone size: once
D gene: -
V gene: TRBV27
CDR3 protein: CASSRVGGSNQPQHF
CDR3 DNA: TGTGCCAGCAGTCGCGTTGGGGGTAGCAATCAGCCCCAGCATTTT

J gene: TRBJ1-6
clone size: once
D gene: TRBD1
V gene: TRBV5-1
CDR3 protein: CASSPGTGDNSPLHF
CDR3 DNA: TGCGCCAGCAGCCCTGGGACAGGAGATAATTCACCCCTCCACTTT

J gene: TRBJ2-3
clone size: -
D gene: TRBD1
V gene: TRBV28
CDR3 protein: CASSSTGGITDTQYF
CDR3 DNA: TGTGCCAGCAGCTCGACAGGGGGAATCACAGATACGCAGTATTTT

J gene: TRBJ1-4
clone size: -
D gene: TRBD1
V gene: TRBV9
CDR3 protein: CASSSGQGGEKLFF
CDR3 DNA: TGTGCCAGCAGCTCTGGGCAGGGGGGTGAAAAACTGTTTTTT

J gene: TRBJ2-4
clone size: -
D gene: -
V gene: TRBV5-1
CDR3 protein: CASSSAGALAKNIQYF
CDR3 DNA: TGCGCCAGCAGCTCAGCAGGGGCGCTAGCCAAAAACATTCAGTACTTC

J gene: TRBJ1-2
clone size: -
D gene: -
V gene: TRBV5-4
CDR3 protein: CASSLEANYGYTF
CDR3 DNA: TGTGCCAGCAGCTTGGAAGCTAACTATGGCTACACCTTC

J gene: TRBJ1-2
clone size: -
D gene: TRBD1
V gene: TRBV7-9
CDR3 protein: CASSPGGYGYTF
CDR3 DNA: TGTGCCAGCAGCCCAGGGGGATATGGCTACACCTTC

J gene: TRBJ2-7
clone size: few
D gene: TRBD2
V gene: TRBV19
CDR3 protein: CASSPLSGGGPLYEQYF
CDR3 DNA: TGTGCCAGTAGTCCCCTCTCGGGAGGGGGACCTCTCTACGAGCAGTACTTC

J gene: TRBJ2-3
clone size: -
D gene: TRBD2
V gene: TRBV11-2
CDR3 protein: CASSRTSLAGYTDTQYF
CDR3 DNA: TGTGCCAGCAGCCGTACTAGCTTAGCGGGTTACACAGATACGCAGTATTTT

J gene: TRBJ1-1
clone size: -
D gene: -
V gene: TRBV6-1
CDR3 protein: CASSEWQGKTEAFF
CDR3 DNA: TGTGCCAGCAGTGAATGGCAGGGGAAGACTGAAGCTTTCTTT

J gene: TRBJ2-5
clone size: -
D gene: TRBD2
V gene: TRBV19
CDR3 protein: CASSITRGGRQTQYF
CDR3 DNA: TGTGCCAGTAGTATAACCCGGGGGGGTCGGCAGACCCAGTACTTC

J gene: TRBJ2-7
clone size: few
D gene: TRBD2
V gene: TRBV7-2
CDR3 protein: CASSPAGLLSYEQYF
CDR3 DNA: TGTGCCAGCAGCCCCGCGGGACTACTTTCCTACGAGCAGTACTTC

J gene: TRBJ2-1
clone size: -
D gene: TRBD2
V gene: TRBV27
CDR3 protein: CASSLLAGARANEQFF
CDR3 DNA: TGTGCCAGCAGTTTACTAGCGGGAGCCCGGGCCAATGAGCAGTTCTTC

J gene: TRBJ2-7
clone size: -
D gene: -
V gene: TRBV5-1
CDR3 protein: CASSLEGEAYEQYF
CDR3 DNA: TGCGCCAGCAGCTTAGAGGGAGAGGCGTACGAGCAGTACTTC

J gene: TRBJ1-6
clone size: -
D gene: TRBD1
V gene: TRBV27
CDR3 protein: CASSPSTGGLSPLHF
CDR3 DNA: TGTGCCAGCAGTCCATCCACAGGGGGCCTGTCACCCCTCCACTTT

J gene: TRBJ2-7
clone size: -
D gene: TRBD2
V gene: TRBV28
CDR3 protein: CASSPSSGGAREQYF
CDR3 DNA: TGTGCCAGCAGTCCCTCTAGCGGGGGGGCCCGCGAGCAGTACTTC

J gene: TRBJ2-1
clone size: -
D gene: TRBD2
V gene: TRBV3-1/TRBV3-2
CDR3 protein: CASSQGTSAGNEQFF
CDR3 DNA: TGTGCCAGCAGCCAAGGGACTAGCGCGGGCAATGAGCAGTTCTTC

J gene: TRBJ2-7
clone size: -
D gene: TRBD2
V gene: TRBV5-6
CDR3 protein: CASSRRGDKQYF
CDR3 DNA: TGTGCCAGCAGCCGGCGGGGGGATAAGCAGTACTTC

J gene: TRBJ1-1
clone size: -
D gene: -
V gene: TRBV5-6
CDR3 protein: CASSPSRADEAFF
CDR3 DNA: TGTGCCAGCAGCCCGAGTCGGGCAGATGAAGCTTTCTTT

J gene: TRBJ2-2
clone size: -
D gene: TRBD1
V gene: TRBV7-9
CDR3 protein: CASSGQGAVGTGELFF
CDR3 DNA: TGTGCCAGCAGCGGACAGGGGGCAGTTGGCACCGGGGAGCTGTTTTTT

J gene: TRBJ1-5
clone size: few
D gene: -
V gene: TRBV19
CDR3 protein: CASSLYRVGNQPQHF
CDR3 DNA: TGTGCCAGTAGTCTCTACAGGGTGGGGAATCAGCCCCAGCATTTT

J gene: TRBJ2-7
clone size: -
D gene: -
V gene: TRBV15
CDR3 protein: CATSRVESSYEQYF
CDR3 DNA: TGTGCCACCAGCAGAGTCGAGAGCTCCTACGAGCAGTACTTC

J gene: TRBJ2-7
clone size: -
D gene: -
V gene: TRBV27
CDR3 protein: CASSRGTGSSYEQYF
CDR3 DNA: TGTGCCAGCAGTCGGGGCACGGGCAGCTCCTACGAGCAGTACTTC

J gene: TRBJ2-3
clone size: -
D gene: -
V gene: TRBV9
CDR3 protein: CASSVGVPDSSDTQYF
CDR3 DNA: TGTGCCAGCAGCGTAGGGGTGCCGGATTCGTCCGATACGCAGTATTTT

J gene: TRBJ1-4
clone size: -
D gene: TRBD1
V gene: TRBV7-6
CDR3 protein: CASSLALTGNEKLFF
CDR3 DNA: TGTGCCAGCAGCTTAGCCCTGACAGGGAATGAAAAACTGTTTTTT